This T cell receptor beta chain was identified during a study of human thymus T cells. Method: immunoSEQ multiplex PCR; TCRdb's copy keeps in-frame clones and lacks some. The sample yields some 57,000 clones, nearly 95% seen once. J gave up 3 bases and V 0 bases, and 11 bases lay outside the gene matches. This CDR3 has 19 amino acids. Germline CDR1 is WNHNN and CDR2 is SYGVQD (reference sequence). The rearrangement joins TRBV10-1 to TRBJ2-2; 9 bases agree with TRBD2. This TCR was recovered from a boy in the first two years of life with a congenital heart defect but otherwise immunologically healthy. What was sequenced was blood. The CDR3 DNA follows: TGCGCCAGCAGTGAGTCGACCCTAACTAGCGGGCCCTACACCGGGGAGCTGTTTTTT. This gives the protein CASSESTLTSGPYTGELFF.